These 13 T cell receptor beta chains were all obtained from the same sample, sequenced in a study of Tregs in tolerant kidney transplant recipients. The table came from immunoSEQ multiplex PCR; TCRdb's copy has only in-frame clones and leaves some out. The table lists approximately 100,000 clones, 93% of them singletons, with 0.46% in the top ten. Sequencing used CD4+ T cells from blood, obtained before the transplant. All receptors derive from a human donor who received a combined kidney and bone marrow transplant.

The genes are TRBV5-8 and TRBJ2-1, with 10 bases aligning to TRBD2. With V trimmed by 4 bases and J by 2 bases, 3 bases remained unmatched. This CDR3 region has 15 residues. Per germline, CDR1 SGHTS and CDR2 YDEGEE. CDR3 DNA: TGTGCCAGCAGCCAGAGCGGGAGGGCCTACAATGAGCAGTTCTTC. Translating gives CASSQSGRAYNEQFF. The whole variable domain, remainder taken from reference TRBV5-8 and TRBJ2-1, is EAGVTQSPTHLIKTRGQQATLRCSPISGHTSVYWYQQALGLGLQFLLWYDEGEERNRGNFPPRFSGRQFPNYSSELNVNALELEDSALYLCASSQSGRAYNEQFFGPGTRLTVL.

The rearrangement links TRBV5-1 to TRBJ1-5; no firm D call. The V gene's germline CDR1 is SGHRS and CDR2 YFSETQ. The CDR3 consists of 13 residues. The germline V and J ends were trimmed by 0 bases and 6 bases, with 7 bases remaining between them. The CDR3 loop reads CASSLGAGQPQHF. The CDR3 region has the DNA TGCGCCAGCAGCTTGGGGGCTGGTCAGCCCCAGCATTTT.

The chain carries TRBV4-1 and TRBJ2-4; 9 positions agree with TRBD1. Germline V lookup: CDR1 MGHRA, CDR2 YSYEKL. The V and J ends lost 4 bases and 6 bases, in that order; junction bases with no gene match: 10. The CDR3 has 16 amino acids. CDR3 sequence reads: CASSRAQGASSNIQYF. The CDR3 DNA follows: TGCGCCAGCAGCCGAGCACAGGGGGCGTCCTCAAACATTCAGTACTTC.

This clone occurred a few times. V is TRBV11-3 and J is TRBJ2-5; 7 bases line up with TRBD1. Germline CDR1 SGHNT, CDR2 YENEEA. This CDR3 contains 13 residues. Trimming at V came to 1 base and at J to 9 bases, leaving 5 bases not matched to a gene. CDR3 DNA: TGTGCCAGCAGCTTAGGGACAGGCAAGGCCCAGTACTTC. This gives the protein CASSLGTGKAQYF.

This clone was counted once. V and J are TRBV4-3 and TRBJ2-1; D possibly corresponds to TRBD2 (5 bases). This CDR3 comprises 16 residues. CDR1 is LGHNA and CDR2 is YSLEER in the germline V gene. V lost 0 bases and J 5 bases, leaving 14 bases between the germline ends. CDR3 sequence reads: CASSQEEAEEDNEQFF. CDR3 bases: TGCGCCAGCAGCCAAGAAGAAGCGGAAGAGGACAATGAGCAGTTCTTC.

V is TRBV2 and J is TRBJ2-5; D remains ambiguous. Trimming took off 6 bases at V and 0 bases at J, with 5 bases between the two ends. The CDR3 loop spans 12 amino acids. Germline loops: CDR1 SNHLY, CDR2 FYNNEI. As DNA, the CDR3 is TGTGCCAGCAGCCCTAACCAAGAGACCCAGTACTTC. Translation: CASSPNQETQYF.

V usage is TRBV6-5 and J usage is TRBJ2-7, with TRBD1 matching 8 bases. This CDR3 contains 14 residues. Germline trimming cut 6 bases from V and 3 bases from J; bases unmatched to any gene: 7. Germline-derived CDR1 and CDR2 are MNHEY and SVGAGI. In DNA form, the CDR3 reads TGTGCCAGCAGCAACGACAGGGGTAACTACGAGCAGTACTTC. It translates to CASSNDRGNYEQYF.

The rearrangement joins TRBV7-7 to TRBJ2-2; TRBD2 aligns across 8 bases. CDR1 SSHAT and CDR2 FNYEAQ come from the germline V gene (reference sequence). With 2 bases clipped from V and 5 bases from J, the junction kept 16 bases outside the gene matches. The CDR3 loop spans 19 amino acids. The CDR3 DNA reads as TGTGCCAGCAGCTTATTGTCCCCTCGAGAGGCGGGGGGAACCGGGGAGCTGTTTTTT. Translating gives CASSLLSPREAGGTGELFF.

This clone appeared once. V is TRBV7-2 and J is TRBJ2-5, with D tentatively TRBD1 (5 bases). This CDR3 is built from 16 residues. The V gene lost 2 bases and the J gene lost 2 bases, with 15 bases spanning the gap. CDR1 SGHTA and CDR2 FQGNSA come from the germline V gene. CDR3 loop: CASSLNLGQTQETQYF. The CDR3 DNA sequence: TGTGCCAGCAGCTTAAACTTGGGGCAGACTCAAGAGACCCAGTACTTC. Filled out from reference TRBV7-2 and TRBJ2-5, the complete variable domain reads GAGVSQSPSNKVTEKGKDVELRCDPISGHTALYWYRQSLGQGLEFLIYFQGNSAPDKSGLPSDRFSAERTGGSVSTLTIQRTQQEDSAVYLCASSLNLGQTQETQYFGPGTRLLVL.

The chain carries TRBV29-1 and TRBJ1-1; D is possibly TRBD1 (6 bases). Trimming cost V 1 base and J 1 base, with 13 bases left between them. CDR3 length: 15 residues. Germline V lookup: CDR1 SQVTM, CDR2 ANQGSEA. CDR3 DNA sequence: TGCAGCGTTGAAGCAACGGGACAAAAGAACACTGAAGCTTTCTTT. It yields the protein CSVEATGQKNTEAFF.

CDR3 DNA sequence: TGTGCCAGCAGCTTAGGTGGGACAGGTGCCTACTATGGCTACACCTTC. It codes for CASSLGGTGAYYGYTF. This chain joins TRBV7-2 and TRBJ1-2; TRBD1 matches at 8 bases. CDR3 length: 16 amino acids. Trimming took 1 base from V and 3 from J; bases not matched to a gene: 7. The germline V gene encodes CDR1 SGHTA and CDR2 FQGNSA.

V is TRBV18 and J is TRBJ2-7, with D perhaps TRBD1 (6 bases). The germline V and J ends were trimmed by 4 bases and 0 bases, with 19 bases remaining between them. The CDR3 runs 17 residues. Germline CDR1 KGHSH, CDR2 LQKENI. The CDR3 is CASSLSSRGTGSYEQYF. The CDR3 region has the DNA TGTGCCAGCTCACTATCAAGCAGGGGTACCGGCTCCTACGAGCAGTACTTC.

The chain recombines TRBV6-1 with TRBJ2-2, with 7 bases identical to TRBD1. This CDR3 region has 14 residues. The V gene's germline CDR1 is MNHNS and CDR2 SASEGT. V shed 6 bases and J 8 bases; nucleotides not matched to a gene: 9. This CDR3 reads CASRPTGTRGELFF. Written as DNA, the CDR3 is TGTGCCAGCAGACCGACAGGGACCAGAGGGGAGCTGTTTTTT.